Following are 8 T cell receptor beta chains from one sample sequenced in a study of blood T cell repertoires in COVID-19. Clones were sequenced by immunoSEQ multiplex PCR, and TCRdb holds only the in-frame ones, with some missing. Of roughly 45,000 clones listed, approximately 88% were seen once; the top ten hold about 4.5%. Material for sequencing was peripheral blood. Receptors were obtained from a man over 45 with active COVID-19.

The genes are TRBV5-1 and TRBJ2-6, with TRBD1 identical over 8 bases. With V trimmed by 4 bases and J by 4 bases, 7 bases remained unmatched. The germline gives CDR1 SGHRS, CDR2 YFSETQ. The CDR3 covers 16 residues. CDR3 sequence: CASSAQGAAGANVLTF. CDR3 DNA: TGCGCCAGCAGCGCGCAGGGGGCGGCCGGGGCCAACGTCCTGACTTTC. The full variable domain, completed using reference TRBV5-1 and TRBJ2-6, is KAGVTQTPRYLIKTRGQQVTLSCSPISGHRSVSWYQQTPGQGLQFLFEYFSETQRNKGNFPGRFSGRQFSNSRSEMNVSTLELGDSALYLCASSAQGAAGANVLTFGAGSRLTVL.

This clone was observed a handful of times. The chain links TRBV12-3 or TRBV12-4 to TRBJ2-7; D might be TRBD1 (6 bases). This CDR3 spans 13 amino acids. V lost 2 bases, J lost 3 bases, and 8 bases lay in between. DNA of the CDR3: TGTGCCAGCAGTTTAACACAGGGCTACGAGCAGTACTTC. The encoded protein is CASSLTQGYEQYF.

The V call is TRBV28, the J call TRBJ2-3; the D gene is possibly TRBD2 (5 bases). The germline V gene encodes CDR1 MDHEN and CDR2 SYDVKM. This CDR3 has 12 residues. Trimming took 8 bases from V and 6 from J, leaving 12 bases between them. CDR3 sequence reads: CASAGRRDTQYF. The CDR3 coding sequence is TGTGCCAGCGCGGGTCGTCGGGATACGCAGTATTTT.

V gene TRBV10-2 combines with J gene TRBJ2-3; TRBD1 aligns across 7 bases. With V trimmed by 3 bases and J by 1 base, 4 bases remained unmatched. From germline, CDR1 is WSHSY and CDR2 SAAADI. The CDR3 length is 15 residues. CDR3 nucleotides: TGCGCCAGCAGTGATGGTCAGGGGGGCACAGATACGCAGTATTTT. Translated: CASSDGQGGTDTQYF.

This clone was detected a few times. The rearrangement joins TRBV4-1 to TRBJ1-2, with TRBD1 matching 9 bases. Germline values: CDR1 MGHRA, CDR2 YSYEKL. Trimming removed 0 bases from V and 1 base from J; junction bases left unmatched: 9. The CDR3 covers 18 residues. Here the CDR3 DNA reads TGCGCCAGCAGCCAAGACTTAACTCCGGGACAGGGTAACTATGGCTACACCTTC. It translates to CASSQDLTPGQGNYGYTF.

The chain employs TRBV14 and TRBJ1-4; tentative D call: TRBD1 (6 bases). The CDR3 runs 16 residues. Trimming pared 0 bases from V and 4 bases from J, leaving 12 bases between. CDR1 SGHDN and CDR2 FVKESK come from the germline V gene. This CDR3 is CASSQDRGGNNEKLFF. The CDR3 bases are TGTGCCAGCAGCCAAGACAGGGGAGGGAATAATGAAAAACTGTTTTTT.

The chain links TRBV7-5 to TRBJ2-7; TRBD2, the table's D call, lacks a check against the DNA. TRBV7-5 is designated a pseudogene. The CDR3 is 11 amino acids. The CDR3 spells CVRSYGDEQYF. CDR3 sequence (DNA): TGTGTCAGAAGCTACGGGGACGAGCAGTACTTC.

The gene calls are TRBV5-1 and TRBJ2-3, with 10 bases matching TRBD1. Trimming at V came to 7 bases and at J to 2 bases, leaving 4 bases not matched to a gene. The CDR3 totals 14 residues. CDR1 and CDR2 from the germline V gene are SGHRS and YFSETQ. CDR3 DNA sequence: TGCGCCAGCTGGGGGACAGGGGTCACAGATACGCAGTATTTT. It translates to CASWGTGVTDTQYF. The whole variable domain, filled in from reference TRBV5-1 and TRBJ2-3, reads KAGVTQTPRYLIKTRGQQVTLSCSPISGHRSVSWYQQTPGQGLQFLFEYFSETQRNKGNFPGRFSGRQFSNSRSEMNVSTLELGDSALYLCASWGTGVTDTQYFGPGTRLTVL.